Below, 20 T cell receptor beta chains from the same sample are listed, as sequenced in a study of blood T cell repertoires in COVID-19. Measured with immunoSEQ multiplex PCR; TCRdb has only the in-frame clones, and not every one. The sample has 200,000 to 250,000 clones, roughly four fifths seen once. The specimen sequenced was peripheral blood. Receptor source: a woman of 80 years or more with COVID-19, enrolled during active disease.

The chain joins TRBV7-3 to TRBJ2-1; no reliable D call. Trimming removed 3 bases from V and 8 bases from J, with 11 bases in between. CDR1 is SGHTA, CDR2 FQGTGA, per germline. The length of the CDR3 is 13 residues. The CDR3 reads CASSFEVTDEQFF. The CDR3 DNA follows: TGTGCCAGCAGCTTTGAGGTAACGGATGAGCAGTTCTTC.

J is TRBJ1-1 and V is TRBV7-2; D is undetermined. CDR3 length: 16 amino acids. Trimming removed 2 bases at V and 0 bases at J, with 13 bases between. The V gene's germline CDR1 is SGHTA and CDR2 FQGNSA. This CDR3 is CASSLSSGGLNTEAFF. In DNA, the CDR3 is TGTGCCAGCAGCTTATCGTCAGGAGGCCTGAACACTGAAGCTTTCTTT.

This clone was recorded only once. The V call is TRBV10-3, the J call TRBJ2-1, with 9 bases matching TRBD2. CDR3 size: 16 residues. Trimming removed 2 bases from V and 7 bases from J; junction bases left unmatched: 9. Germline CDR1 is ENHRY and CDR2 is SYGVKD. The DNA for the CDR3 is TGTGCCATCAGTGAGGGTAGCGGGAGTCCAGGTAATGAGCAGTTCTTC. This sequence encodes CAISEGSGSPGNEQFF.

This chain joins TRBV5-1 and TRBJ1-1, with D maybe TRBD1 (6 bases). This CDR3 contains 16 residues. V lost 0 bases and J lost 4, with 16 bases in between. Germline lookup yields CDR1 SGHRS and CDR2 YFSETQ. The CDR3 loop reads CASSLEGQSQSTEAFF. For the CDR3, the DNA is TGCGCCAGCAGCTTGGAGGGACAATCGCAATCCACTGAAGCTTTCTTT.

This clone was counted a few times. The chain links TRBV19 to TRBJ2-1; 13 bases map to TRBD2. The ends lost 5 bases at V and 4 bases at J; junction bases unmatched: 5. This CDR3 spans 16 amino acids. Germline loops: CDR1 LNHDA, CDR2 SQIVND (reference sequence). The chain's CDR3 is CASSPPTSGRYNEQFF. CDR3 DNA sequence: TGTGCCAGTAGTCCTCCGACTAGCGGGAGGTACAATGAGCAGTTCTTC.

The V and J genes are TRBV5-1 and TRBJ1-3; D is unclear. Germline loops: CDR1 SGHRS, CDR2 YFSETQ. This CDR3 is 16 amino acids long. The V and J ends lost 1 base and 4 bases respectively, with 15 bases between them. CDR3 sequence: CASSLSAGLGGNTIYF. The CDR3, as DNA: TGCGCCAGCAGCTTGAGCGCGGGCTTGGGCGGAAACACCATATATTTT.

J is TRBJ2-1 and V is TRBV7-2, with unresolved D. CDR3 size: 15 residues. Germline lookup yields CDR1 SGHTA and CDR2 FQGNSA. V was pared by 0 bases and J by 4 bases, with 10 bases between. The CDR3 sequence: CASSLAAAEYNEQFF. In nucleotides, the CDR3 is TGTGCCAGCAGCTTAGCGGCGGCAGAATACAATGAGCAGTTCTTC.

V and J are TRBV27 and TRBJ1-6; D is perhaps TRBD1 (6 bases). Germline V gives CDR1 MNHEY, CDR2 SMNVEV (reference sequence). The CDR3 runs to 13 residues. With 2 bases removed from V and 9 bases from J, the gap between germline ends came to 8 bases. The CDR3 protein is CASSLQGPSPLHF. The DNA of the CDR3 is TGTGCCAGCAGTTTACAGGGGCCTTCACCCCTCCACTTT.

This chain connects TRBV19 to TRBJ2-1; TRBD2 aligns across 10 bases. Germline V gene lookup returns CDR1 LNHDA and CDR2 SQIVND (reference sequence). J gave up 3 bases and V 6 bases, and 5 bases lay outside the gene matches. This CDR3 is 15 amino acids long. CDR3 loop: CASSSLAGYYNEQFF. CDR3 nucleotides: TGTGCCAGTAGCTCACTAGCGGGATACTACAATGAGCAGTTCTTC.

The rearrangement uses TRBV5-4 and TRBJ2-2, with 12 bases matching TRBD2. The V and J ends lost 0 bases and 7 bases, in that order; junction bases with no gene match: 7. This CDR3 has 17 amino acids. Germline V CDR1 and CDR2: SGHNT, YYREEE (reference sequence). The CDR3 region has the DNA TGTGCCAGCAGCTTGGCCGGACTAGCGGGAATAGTCGGGGAGCTGTTTTTT. It encodes CASSLAGLAGIVGELFF.

This clone was observed a handful of times. The CDR3 sequence: CASSQRTGGDEQFF. The CDR3 bases are TGTGCCAGCTCCCAAAGGACAGGGGGGGATGAGCAGTTCTTC. The chain links TRBV18 to TRBJ2-1; 10 bases agree with TRBD1. The trim removed 6 bases at V and 8 bases at J, leaving 7 bases unmatched. CDR1 and CDR2 from the germline V gene are KGHSH and LQKENI. The CDR3 has 14 residues.

J is TRBJ2-4 and V is TRBV6-1, with D possibly TRBD2 on 6 matching bases. Germline-derived CDR1 and CDR2 are MNHNS and SASEGT. Trimming took off 1 base at V and 8 bases at J, with 12 bases between the two ends. This CDR3 has 14 amino acids. As DNA, the CDR3 is TGTGCCAGCAGTGAAGGAACTAGCCTTTACATTCAGTACTTC. Its translation is CASSEGTSLYIQYF.

This clone was observed a few times. The chain couples TRBV12-3 or TRBV12-4 to TRBJ1-2; D gene ambiguous. Trimming pared 6 bases from V and 4 bases from J, leaving 9 bases between. This CDR3 is 12 amino acids long. The DNA of the CDR3 is TGTGCCAGCAGACAGCCTGGCTATGGCTACACCTTC. Translation: CASRQPGYGYTF.

The chain employs TRBV2 and TRBJ1-5; 7 bases match TRBD1. This CDR3 has 15 residues. The ends lost 6 bases at V and 2 bases at J; junction bases unmatched: 7. Germline V CDR1 and CDR2: SNHLY, FYNNEI. The DNA of the CDR3 is TGTGCCAGCAGCAGAGACAGGGTCCGCAATCAGCCCCAGCATTTT. Amino acid sequence: CASSRDRVRNQPQHF.

As for this clone: One junction end disagrees with the germline gene, perhaps due to a read error. V and J are TRBV3-1 (or the pseudogene TRBV3-2) and TRBJ2-7, with 10 bases aligning to TRBD2. The germline gives CDR1 LGHDT, CDR2 YNNKEL (reference sequence). This CDR3 spans 18 amino acids. The CDR3 sequence is CASSSIPPGLAYPYEQCF. DNA of the CDR3: TGTGCCAGCAGCTCTATTCCCCCGGGACTAGCGTATCCCTACGAGCAGTGCTTC.

The chain carries TRBV3-1 (or the pseudogene TRBV3-2) and TRBJ1-3; 8 bases match TRBD1. Germline values: CDR1 LGHDT, CDR2 YNNKEL (reference sequence). The CDR3 extends over 16 amino acids. Trimming removed 4 bases from V and 4 bases from J; junction bases left unmatched: 9. Here the CDR3 DNA reads TGTGCCAGCAGCCCAGGACTGACAGGGGTGGGAAACACCATATATTTT. Translated: CASSPGLTGVGNTIYF.

A single count supports this clone. This chain joins TRBV7-9 and TRBJ1-1, with TRBD1 identical over 9 bases. Per the germline V gene, CDR1 is SEHNR and CDR2 is FQNEAQ (reference sequence). J gave up 2 bases and V 5 bases, and 3 bases lay outside the gene matches. The CDR3 is 14 amino acids. The chain's CDR3 is CASSRGQGNTEAFF. In DNA form, the CDR3 reads TGTGCCAGCAGCAGGGGACAGGGTAACACTGAAGCTTTCTTT.

This clone is a singleton in its sample. The V and J genes are TRBV24-1 and TRBJ2-2, with TRBD1 identical over 10 bases. The V gene's germline CDR1 is KGHDR and CDR2 SFDVKD. Trimming cost V 3 bases and J 6 bases; bases outside gene matches: 6. The CDR3 has 16 residues. CDR3 region: CATSDGQGERAGELFF. In DNA form, the CDR3 reads TGTGCCACCAGTGATGGACAGGGGGAAAGGGCCGGGGAGCTGTTTTTT.

V is TRBV5-4 and J is TRBJ1-1; 8 nucleotides match TRBD1. The V segment lost 3 bases and the J segment 5 bases; nucleotides outside the gene matches: 12. Germline lookup yields CDR1 SGHNT and CDR2 YYREEE (reference sequence). This CDR3 contains 16 residues. This CDR3 is CASSSGGRGPGTEAFF. Here the CDR3 DNA reads TGTGCCAGCAGCTCGGGGGGCAGGGGGCCAGGAACTGAAGCTTTCTTT.

CDR3 residues: CASSTAGGGTDTQYF. Written as DNA, the CDR3 is TGTGCCAGCAGCACGGCGGGGGGGGGCACAGATACGCAGTATTTT. The chain combines TRBV7-2 with TRBJ2-3; TRBD2 aligns across 9 bases. J lost 1 base, V lost 5 bases, and 4 bases had no gene match. Germline CDR1 reads SGHTA; CDR2 reads FQGNSA. The CDR3 covers 15 residues.